This T cell receptor beta chain emerged from a study of vaccination effects on CD4 cells after COVID-19. Findings and limits, study-wide: Infection- and vaccine-induced clones contracted markedly late after vaccination. Healthy vaccinees' vaccine-induced clones included only 1 of 255 cross-reacting with common cold coronaviruses.

V lost 2 bases, J lost 1 base, and 8 bases lay in between. CDR1 SGHRS and CDR2 YFSETQ come from the germline V gene. The CDR3 length is 14 residues. This clone was seen a few times. Its antigen is not identified. Under the ViraFEST assay, PBMC were stimulated with viral peptide pools so that antigen-specific CD4+ T cells expanded. Sequencing was performed afterwards. Cells that had been cultured for about 10 days were the source of isolated CD4+ T cells. The researchers cultured around 2 million PBMC per well with about 10 IU/ml IL-2 and 7.5 to 10 ug/ml peptides. Clones were read by immunoSEQ multiplex PCR, and TCRdb kept only the in-frame ones, dropping some. In the table there are under 65,000 clones, 65% to 90% of which are singletons.

The chain uses TRBV5-1 and TRBJ2-3; no definite D call. The source material was CD4+ T cells from PBMCs cultured with HCoV-229E spike peptides, sampled before COVID-19 vaccination. The receptor comes from a human donor who received a COVID-19 vaccine. The CDR3 coding sequence is TGCGCCAGCAGCTTACCGGACGGCACAGATACGCAGTATTTT. This codes for CASSLPDGTDTQYF.